The 30 T cell receptor beta chains reported below all come from one sample, sequenced in a study of blood T cells in healthy people across ages. Then a second PCR, running about 6 to 12 cycles, was carried out with a sample-barcoded 5' primer and a J-beta primer mix. TCRdb itself ran the 5' RACE reads through MiXCR, one entry per CDR3 protein. The data show about 1,600,000 distinct CDR3 sequences, 42% seen once. Sequenced sample: blood. Every receptor here comes from a woman between 18 and 29 years old in good health.

The chain recombines TRBV7-3 with TRBJ1-2; 7 positions agree with TRBD1. J was trimmed by 8 bases and V by 5 bases; bases with no gene match: 17. Germline-derived CDR1 and CDR2 are SGHTA and FQGTGA. There are 16 residues in the CDR3. The CDR3 spells CASSKAGQSHYEGYTF. The CDR3 coding sequence is TGTGCCAGCAGCAAGGCGGGACAGAGCCACTATGAAGGCTACACCTTC. Variable domain in full (rest from reference TRBV7-3 and TRBJ1-2): GAGVSQTPSNKVTEKGKYVELRCDPISGHTALYWYRQSLGQGPEFLIYFQGTGAADDSGLPNDRFFAVRPEGSVSTLKIQRTERGDSAVYLCASSKAGQSHYEGYTFGSGTRLTVV.

The sample holds a few counts of this clonotype. The chain uses TRBV7-2 and TRBJ2-3, with D maybe TRBD1 (6 bases). CDR1 and CDR2 (germline): SGHTA, FQGNSA. Trimming stripped 5 bases from V and 0 bases from J, with 18 bases between. The CDR3 extends over 17 amino acids. The CDR3 DNA sequence: TGTGCCAGCAGCCCAAGCCCCGGGACATATAGCACAGATACGCAGTATTTT. Translation: CASSPSPGTYSTDTQYF.

The chain links TRBV12-3 or TRBV12-4 to TRBJ2-3; TRBD2 matches 8 bases. This CDR3 region has 19 residues. V was clipped by 3 bases and J by 4 bases; unmatched bases: 18. This CDR3 is CASSFIRFERGGPPDTQYF. The CDR3 nucleotides read TGTGCCAGCAGTTTTATACGATTTGAACGGGGGGGCCCCCCAGATACGCAGTATTTT.

In its sample, this clonotype was seen many times. V and J are TRBV2 and TRBJ2-5, with D perhaps TRBD2 (8 bases). Trimming stripped 7 bases from V and 5 bases from J, with 17 bases between. This CDR3 has 14 residues. Germline-derived CDR1 and CDR2 are SNHLY and FYNNEI. In nucleotides, the CDR3 is TGTGCCAGCACCAGGGTAGCGGGACAGGAGACCCAGTACTTC. Translating gives CASTRVAGQETQYF.

The rearrangement uses TRBV5-5 and TRBJ2-1, with TRBD2 identical over 9 bases. Germline V CDR1 and CDR2: SGHKS, YYEKEE (reference sequence). The CDR3 extends over 16 amino acids. V shed 0 bases and J 4 bases; nucleotides not matched to a gene: 5. The DNA for the CDR3 is TGTGCCAGCAGCTTGGACGAGACTAGCGGATACAATGAGCAGTTCTTC. It yields the protein CASSLDETSGYNEQFF.

The V and J genes are TRBV20-1 and TRBJ1-5; 7 positions match TRBD1. The CDR3 contains 19 residues. Germline CDR1 is DFQATT and CDR2 is SNEGSKA (reference sequence). V lost 6 bases, J lost 7 bases, and 27 bases stayed unmatched. The CDR3 DNA reads TGCAGTGCGGGGATTACATGGGACGCCCCGCCGTCGGACAGGCAGCCCCAGCATTTT. It specifies CSAGITWDAPPSDRQPQHF.

V usage is TRBV6-6 and J usage is TRBJ1-1; TRBD1 matches at 7 bases. Germline V lookup: CDR1 MNHNY, CDR2 SVGAGI (reference sequence). V lost 8 bases, J lost 5 bases, and 11 bases stayed unmatched. The CDR3 spans 14 residues. DNA for the CDR3: TGTGCCAGCGGGTACAGGGGAGGACGGACTGAAGCTTTCTTT. This gives the protein CASGYRGGRTEAFF.

The V and J genes are TRBV5-1 and TRBJ2-1; maybe TRBD2 (5 bases). Per the germline V gene, CDR1 is SGHRS and CDR2 is YFSETQ. V dropped 6 bases and J dropped 12 bases, with 25 bases sitting between them. The CDR3 extends over 15 amino acids. The CDR3 here is CASTPSPLTSMGQFF. The CDR3 DNA sequence: TGCGCCAGCACCCCCTCCCCCCTCACTAGTATGGGGCAGTTCTTC.

In this sample, this clonotype turned up a few times. J is TRBJ2-7 and V is TRBV18; 12 nucleotides line up with TRBD1. The CDR3 contains 14 residues. CDR1 and CDR2 (germline): KGHSH, LQKENI. V shed 5 bases, J shed 6 bases, and the junction held 5 bases outside the gene matches. For the CDR3, the DNA is TGTGCCAGCTCAAAGGGACAGGGGGCCTCCGAGCAGTACTTC. Translation gives CASSKGQGASEQYF.

The chain links TRBV7-9 to TRBJ2-1; the match to TRBD2 covers 7 bases. V was clipped by 5 bases and J by 5 bases; unmatched bases: 15. The CDR3 is 17 amino acids. Per the germline V gene, CDR1 is SEHNR and CDR2 is FQNEAQ (reference sequence). The CDR3 sequence: CASSDGTTKGIHNEQFF. The CDR3 nucleotides are TGTGCCAGCAGCGACGGGACTACCAAAGGGATTCACAATGAGCAGTTCTTC. The variable domain in full, with the rest retrieved from reference TRBV7-9 and TRBJ2-1, is DTGVSQNPRHKITKRGQNVTFRCDPISEHNRLYWYRQTLGQGPEFLTYFQNEAQLEKSRLLSDRFSAERPKGSFSTLEIQRTEQGDSAMYLCASSDGTTKGIHNEQFFGPGTRLTVL.

This clonotype was found a few times. The genes are TRBV12-3 or TRBV12-4 and TRBJ1-2, with D hard to call. V lost 3 bases and J lost 1, with 9 bases in between. CDR3 length equals 14 residues. CDR3 DNA sequence: TGTGCCAGCAGTTTCGGCAGGCTTAACTATGGCTACACCTTC. It translates to CASSFGRLNYGYTF.

In this sample, this clonotype turned up a few times. This chain uses TRBV7-9 with TRBJ2-4; D remains unclear. V lost 4 bases to trimming and J lost 9 bases, with 10 bases between them. In germline, CDR1 is SEHNR, CDR2 FQNEAQ (reference sequence). This CDR3 has 12 amino acids. The CDR3 DNA reads as TGTGCCAGCAGCTACTTTCAAGGCATTCAGTACTTC. This translates into CASSYFQGIQYF.

This sequence joins TRBV20-1 and TRBJ2-7; 8 bases map to TRBD2. Germline V gives CDR1 DFQATT, CDR2 SNEGSKA (reference sequence). The trim removed 6 bases at V and 5 bases at J, leaving 12 bases unmatched. The CDR3 runs to 14 residues. The CDR3 reads CSALQIAGRHEQYF. CDR3 bases: TGCAGTGCCCTTCAGATAGCGGGGCGGCACGAGCAGTACTTC.

The chain combines TRBV29-1 with TRBJ2-3; maybe TRBD1 (6 bases). Between the trimmed V and J ends, which lost 3 bases and 2 bases, there was a span of 9 bases. Germline lookup yields CDR1 SQVTM and CDR2 ANQGSEA. This CDR3 comprises 13 residues. The CDR3 coding sequence is TGCAGCGTTGACGGGGACAACACAGATACGCAGTATTTT. This gives the protein CSVDGDNTDTQYF.

V gene TRBV7-9 combines with J gene TRBJ2-5; either TRBD1 or TRBD2 may supply D (5 bases each). The V gene's germline CDR1 is SEHNR and CDR2 FQNEAQ (reference sequence). The length of the CDR3 is 18 residues. V gave up 3 bases and J gave up 1 base, with 21 bases separating them. The CDR3 region has the DNA TGTGCCAGCAGCTTCATCTCTCAGCGTCAGGGAGTCCAAGAGACCCAGTACTTC. Translated, it gives CASSFISQRQGVQETQYF.

About this clonotype: Being one base from a much bigger clone, this may be a read error. The chain joins TRBV5-1 to TRBJ1-4; D gene ambiguous. Germline V gene data show CDR1 as SGHRS and CDR2 as YFSETQ. The CDR3 extends over 13 amino acids. The CDR3 here is CTSSPDTDEKLFF. In DNA, the CDR3 is TGCACCAGCAGCCCCGACACGGATGAAAAACTGTTTTTT.

The table lists this clonotype with a few counts. V is TRBV20-1 and J is TRBJ1-1; D remains unclear. CDR1 is DFQATT and CDR2 is SNEGSKA in the germline V gene (reference sequence). This CDR3 has 13 amino acids. Deletions cut 4 bases from V and 6 bases from J, with 15 bases between. CDR3 loop: CSAKGTARSEAFF. The CDR3 nucleotides are TGCAGTGCTAAGGGTACGGCCCGATCTGAAGCTTTCTTT.

The J gene is TRBJ2-7, the V gene TRBV13; the D gene is possibly TRBD2 (5 bases). Trimming removed 2 bases from V and 3 bases from J, with 14 bases in between. The CDR3 has 15 amino acids. Germline V gene lookup returns CDR1 PRHDT and CDR2 FYEKMQ (reference sequence). The CDR3 DNA sequence: TGTGCCAGCAGCTTACTAGTCCGGGGTTACTACGAGCAGTACTTC. Translating it yields CASSLLVRGYYEQYF.

Many counts were recorded for this clonotype. This chain connects TRBV20-1 to TRBJ2-7; TRBD1 agrees at 8 bases. The V gene's germline CDR1 is DFQATT and CDR2 SNEGSKA (reference sequence). The length of the CDR3 is 13 residues. The CDR3 nucleotides are TGCAGCGCCCGGGGACAGGTCTCCTACGAGCAGTACTTC. The encoded protein is CSARGQVSYEQYF.

For this clonotype: One end of the junction does not line up with germline, which may come from a read error. The chain carries TRBV25-1 and TRBJ1-1; 9 positions match TRBD1. Germline lookup yields CDR1 MGHDK and CDR2 SYGVNS. CDR3 length: 15 amino acids. The CDR3 DNA reads TGCGCCAGCAGTGAATCAGGGACAGGGTTGACTGAAGCTTTCTTT. It encodes CASSESGTGLTEAFF.

The V and J genes are TRBV6-5 and TRBJ2-4, with D perhaps given as TRBD1 or TRBD2 (5 bases each). The CDR3 runs 15 residues. Germline CDR1 reads MNHEY; CDR2 reads SVGAGI. V was trimmed by 2 bases and J by 4 bases, leaving 12 bases between them. The CDR3 bases are TGTGCCAGCAGTTACGCGGTGGGGGAGAAAAACATTCAGTACTTC. Translating it yields CASSYAVGEKNIQYF.

This clonotype was recorded a few times. The V gene is TRBV5-1, the J gene TRBJ1-1, with D tentatively TRBD1 (5 bases). CDR1 is SGHRS and CDR2 is YFSETQ in the germline V gene. The CDR3 has 14 amino acids. Trimming took off 1 base at V and 4 bases at J, with 11 bases between the two ends. Here the CDR3 reads CASSLQDGATEAFF. The CDR3 DNA reads TGCGCCAGCAGCTTGCAGGACGGGGCCACTGAAGCTTTCTTT.

This clonotype was detected a few times. This chain connects TRBV29-1 to TRBJ2-7; either TRBD1 or TRBD2 may fit D (5 bases each). Trimming pared 1 base from V and 0 bases from J, leaving 10 bases between. Germline V gene sequence: CDR1 SQVTM, CDR2 ANQGSEA. This CDR3 has 14 residues. The CDR3 DNA follows: TGCAGCGTTGAAGGGGGACGCACCTCCTACGAGCAGTACTTC. Encoded protein: CSVEGGRTSYEQYF.

V and J are TRBV20-1 and TRBJ2-5, with D maybe TRBD2 (6 bases). The CDR3 runs 14 residues. The ends were cut back, 1 base at V and 5 bases at J, with 14 bases in the middle. Germline V gives CDR1 DFQATT, CDR2 SNEGSKA (reference sequence). CDR3 sequence (DNA): TGCAGTGCTAGAGTAAGGAGGGAAGGGGAGACCCAGTACTTC. Its translation is CSARVRREGETQYF.

The chain combines TRBV6-6 with TRBJ2-5; 7 nucleotides line up with TRBD2. Looked up from germline, CDR1 is MNHNY and CDR2 is SVGAGI (reference sequence). CDR3 length: 16 amino acids. J gave up 11 bases and V 0 bases, and 15 bases lay outside the gene matches. The CDR3 is CASSYSWGLISAEQYF. Here the CDR3 DNA reads TGTGCCAGCAGTTACTCTTGGGGACTAATCTCTGCTGAGCAGTACTTC.

The chain has TRBV6-1 and TRBJ2-1; 10 bases map to TRBD2. This CDR3 spans 16 amino acids. Germline CDR1 reads MNHNS; CDR2 reads SASEGT. V trimming: 5 bases; J trimming: 4 bases; junction bases outside the gene matches: 8. The CDR3 nucleotides read TGTGCCAGCAGTCGTGTCGGGACTAGCGTTTACAATGAGCAGTTCTTC. Amino acid sequence: CASSRVGTSVYNEQFF.

The genes are TRBV6-5 and TRBJ2-2; TRBD1 or TRBD2 may be the D gene (5 bases each). Trimming stripped 5 bases from V and 3 bases from J, with 10 bases between. This CDR3 comprises 14 residues. Germline V gene data show CDR1 as MNHEY and CDR2 as SVGAGI. CDR3 nucleotide sequence: TGTGCCAGCAGTCCCCGGGGACACACCGGGGAGCTGTTTTTT. Encoded protein: CASSPRGHTGELFF.

This clonotype was recorded a few times. The V and J genes are TRBV29-1 and TRBJ2-5, with 11 bases lining up with TRBD2. This CDR3 is 15 amino acids long. The trim removed 3 bases at V and 1 base at J, leaving 4 bases unmatched. Germline V gene sequence: CDR1 SQVTM, CDR2 ANQGSEA. The chain's CDR3 is CSVDRGLAAQETQYF. CDR3 DNA sequence: TGCAGCGTTGACCGGGGACTAGCGGCCCAAGAGACCCAGTACTTC.

The chain couples TRBV7-9 to TRBJ2-5; D possibly uses TRBD1 or TRBD2 (6 bases each). Trimming removed 5 bases from V and 6 bases from J, with 22 bases in between. The CDR3 totals 16 residues. Germline CDR1 is SEHNR and CDR2 is FQNEAQ (reference sequence). CDR3 sequence reads: CASSQGGTAFMKTQYF. CDR3 DNA sequence: TGTGCCAGCAGCCAAGGGGGGACCGCTTTTATGAAGACCCAGTACTTC.

The V gene is TRBV5-1, the J gene TRBJ1-1, with 7 positions matching TRBD1. The germline gives CDR1 SGHRS, CDR2 YFSETQ. The CDR3 runs to 14 residues. Germline trimming cut 1 base from V and 5 bases from J; bases unmatched to any gene: 5. The CDR3 loop is CASSLCTGETEAFF. CDR3 nucleotide sequence: TGCGCCAGCAGCTTGTGCACAGGGGAGACTGAAGCTTTCTTT.